The sequence of this TCR beta chain was determined in a study of cytomegalovirus exposure and HLA in healthy donors (dated by TCRdb to between 2016 and 2019). General notes on the study: An earlier analysis of several hundred of the donors reported 250 to 300 Gb of sequence data and 117 million unique TCR beta sequences from some 180 million T cells. HLA typing covered class I and class II loci at four-digit resolution. The later analysis used no new phenotypic data to find candidate immune exposures, relying instead on TCR beta sequences and their occurrence across donors. The number of typed donors differed by locus: roughly 620-630 for A, B, C, DRB1 and DQB1; roughly 510 for DQA1; fewer than 610 for DPA1; and 400 to 480 for DPB1. Every repertoire in the discovery cohort had been generated on one and the same sequencing platform. A later genetic analysis used genome-wide SNP genotypes for about 55% of the 666 donors, treating that subset as a discovery cohort. Donor age, sex, ethnicity and CMV serostatus were collected together with the repertoire data. The genetic ancestry cluster associated with self-reported Caucasian donors included about 81% of the roughly 410 genotyped donors. A later analysis re-analyzed previously published TCR beta repertoires from 660 or so donors and added high-resolution HLA genotyping to study TCR occurrence patterns. In an earlier analysis of roughly 580 of the donors, high-throughput TCR beta sequencing was used to judge whether each TCR beta V gene segment behaved as functional or pseudogenic. An early release that covered 500 to 800 HLA-typed donors contained approximately 320 gigabases of sequencing data and tens of millions of unique TCR sequences. Across approximately 420 genotyped donors of the cohort, an average of approximately 220,000 unique TCR beta nucleotide sequences per donor were sequenced, and approximately 19% of those sequences were non-productive. The study combined high-throughput TCR immunosequencing, statistical association of individual TCRs with disease status, and machine learning to predict cytomegalovirus infection status. The aim of the study was to test whether cataloging public T cell receptors could identify signatures of past pathogen exposure. Using immunosequencing, the study profiled T cell repertoires from 666 subjects and related those repertoires to cytomegalovirus serostatus. Because of strong linkage in the cohort, a handful of DR-DQ haplotypes were treated as single units for association and clustering. In addition to the first cohort of roughly 700 subjects, a separate validation cohort of under 150 different subjects was used. Summary of the overall study and its limitations: In an earlier analysis of fewer than 700 of the donors, most TCR beta V segments appeared in productive rearrangements about 90% or about 30% of the time, broadly matching IMGT annotations. Correlated functional status among segregating V segments might be attributable to linkage disequilibrium, but an unknown experimental factor could not be ruled out. In a later genetic analysis, fewer N-insertions in productive TCRs were reported among donors in an Asian-associated ancestry cluster than the roughly 640-donor mean. A group of highly shared sequence variants was considered likely to be a technical artifact of the sequencing pipeline. In both the original and validation cohorts, the classifier was reported to diagnose cytomegalovirus status with high specificity and sensitivity. In a later genetic analysis, a missense DCLRE1C variant was associated with V-gene and J-gene trimming of TCR beta chains, and the association was replicated in an independent cohort. Specific HLA alleles were associated with about 17,000 TCR beta sequences at a false discovery rate of 0.05 in a later analysis. A later analysis found that HLA-associated TCR beta chains were more clonally expanded and had lower generation probabilities than equally common non-associated chains. The study gave a list of about 170 TCR beta chains associated with cytomegalovirus. According to a later analysis, TCR association rates differed among HLA loci, with DRB1 alleles showing the most associated TCRs and HLA-C alleles showing the fewest. In vitro tests confirmed that a few of the cytomegalovirus-associated TCR beta chains recognize cytomegalovirus antigens. Strong co-occurrence of HLA alleles, especially DR and DQ, made assigning TCR associations to individual alleles difficult. A further reported finding was that TCR beta sequences accurately predicted the HLA-A and HLA-B alleles for most subjects in the first cohort. About 17 rarely observed V segments, including chromosome 9 orphons, were excluded from the earlier analysis of approximately 500 of the donors because counts were too low. CMV serostatus was the only immune exposure information available for the cohort. Several of the top co-occurrence clusters appeared to be linked to parvovirus B19, influenza, CMV and Epstein-Barr virus, according to a later analysis. Most TCR sequences were observed very rarely across donors, whereas some public TCRs were present in many individuals. According to the authors, the approach could potentially be generalized to other disease states and immunological phenotypes. Some IMGT-functional V segments, including TRBV6-2 and TRBV6-3, could not be told apart with the 87-base-pair reads, so those segments were excluded. Presence/absence analyses assumed roughly uniform sequencing depth across donors, an assumption that may not hold. Because HLA typing was unavailable for some donors at each locus, only the typed subset was used in association tests. In this cohort, only TCR beta chains were sequenced, and detectable features were limited by the absence of alpha or paired-chain data. According to a later analysis, most CMV-associated TCR beta chains appeared to be HLA-restricted, and the HLA associations seemed to be driven largely by CMV exposure.

The library was generated by the immunoSEQ multiplex PCR assay. For the multiplex PCR, a mixture combining 60 forward primers for TCR Vbeta segments and 13 reverse primers for TCR Jbeta segments was used. The CDR3 region of rearranged TCR beta genes was amplified from genomic DNA with a multiplex PCR assay. Amplified TCR beta libraries were sequenced as 87-base-pair reads on the Illumina HiSeq System. Concerning the study's data processing: A later analysis tallied roughly 76 million unique TCR beta chains across the 610 or so repertoires, and around 10 million of those chains were shared by two or more donors. Raw reads were error-corrected and collapsed into unique sequences with a nearest-neighbor algorithm that merged closely related sequences to remove PCR and sequencing errors. CDR3 sequences were aligned to IMGT reference sequences to assign V, D and J gene segments. For a sequence to be retained, at least a six-nucleotide match to both a V gene segment and a J gene segment was required. Rearrangements were classified as productive when the CDR3 lacked stop codons and remained in frame with V and J, and all other rearrangements were classified as non-productive. Following IMGT convention, CDR3 was defined as the stretch from the second conserved V-encoded cysteine up to the conserved J-encoded phenylalanine. The earlier analysis of more than 450 of the donors excluded sequences that lacked an unambiguous match to a single V gene segment. An earlier analysis of almost 600 of the donors classified V segments as functional when productive rearrangements were above 56.7% and as segregating when the standard deviation between donors was above 5%. A statistical classification framework was built to diagnose cytomegalovirus status from the catalog of TCR beta chain sequences. In a later analysis, V and J genes were assigned by comparing TCR nucleotide sequences against IMGT/GENE-DB human TR gene sequences. A later analysis assigned CDR3 sequences and most-parsimonious VDJ recombination scenarios with the TCRdist pipeline. In a later analysis, each TCR beta chain was defined by its CDR3 amino acid sequence together with its V-gene family, and reads without a unique V-gene family were excluded. In a later analysis, around 650 highly shared, low-generation-probability nucleotide sequences were removed to address suspected cross-contamination and a sequencing artifact. For each public chain, a later analysis derived a clonal expansion index from normalized ranks of inferred template counts within each repertoire. Generation probabilities in a later analysis came from a VDJ recombination model fitted to out-of-frame rearrangements, and those results were checked against IGoR. Hypergeometric tests were used in a later analysis to score TCR-TCR, TCR-HLA and TCR-CMV co-occurrence, with a repertoire-size bias correction applied to the TCR pairs. In a later analysis, false discovery rates were estimated by permuting HLA or CMV assignments 20 times. A later analysis grouped co-occurring TCRs with DBSCAN, adding TCRdist sequence similarity when clustering within HLA-allele-positive subsets. For co-occurrence clustering, repertoires with fewer than 30,000 or more than 120,000 public chains were excluded, along with about five repertoires with anomalous nucleotide sharing. TCRdb took this table from immuneACCESS and kept in-frame rearrangements with V and J called. Such tables lack part of the clones; where checked against another copy, unresolved V genes explain under half of the gap, and the rest is unexplained. That table gives V, J and clone size, and the DNA gave D and trimming. The sample yields more than 80,000 clones; around 60% were counted once. The ten largest clonotypes hold approximately 3% of the sample.

The cohort consisted of 650 to 850 healthy bone marrow donors. At the time of sampling, every cohort member was nominally healthy, though immune exposures that went unrecorded were likely present. The donor was CMV seronegative and belonged to the group of over 300 seronegative cohort members. Every donor gave a peripheral blood sample, and the peripheral blood mononuclear cells from that sample were used for TCR beta sequencing. The Qiagen DNeasy Blood Extraction Kit was used to extract genomic DNA from the blood cell samples. This clone is described as medium-sized (0.01 to 0.1%). Its specific antigen is unknown. There are no base qualities to consult, and no much larger clone falls within one base. The germline V gene encodes CDR1 SEHNR and CDR2 FQNEAQ (reference sequence). Measured from the cysteine to the phenylalanine, the CDR3 is 12 residues long. Only CDR3 DNA remains: 36 bases, in frame from the first base. The trim is 5 bases for V and 0 bases for J, with a gap of 4 bases between the germline ends.

This TCR came from a man aged 60 to 69 in good health and CMV-seronegative. The sequence is built from TRBV7-9 and TRBJ1-1; the D segment cannot be called with confidence. Sample: PBMCs. At the DNA level, the sequence is TGTGCCAGCAGCCTAATGAACACTGAAGCTTTCTTT. Its protein reads: CASSLMNTEAFF.